This T cell receptor (beta chain) is from a study of PD-1 blockade in classical Hodgkin lymphoma. Study observations and caveats: Newly diagnosed patients and complete responders had comparable diversity at baseline.

The time point was: cycle 4 day 1 (C4D1), after 6 weeks of nivolumab. Each patient experienced a relapse that followed autologous stem cell transplantation, and brentuximab vedotin exposure varied. CD4+ T cells were purified from thawed PBMCs by magnetic negative selection. V lost 3 bases and J lost 0, with 9 bases in between. The CDR3 totals 15 residues. From germline, CDR1 is LNHDA and CDR2 SQIVND (reference sequence). Assay: immunoSEQ multiplex PCR; the TCRdb copy retains only in-frame clones and omits some. Of 10,000 to 15,000 clones in the sample, roughly 80% were seen once. Notes on this clone: The antigen remains undetermined.

This specimen consisted of CD4+ T cells from blood, obtained before the fourth cycle of nivolumab. This TCR came from a human donor with classical Hodgkin lymphoma. This chain uses TRBV19 with TRBJ1-5; a weak D match, TRBD1 (5 bases). The CDR3 region is CASSILGDSNQPQHF. The CDR3 nucleotides are TGTGCCAGTAGTATCCTAGGGGATAGCAATCAGCCCCAGCATTTT. Supplemented by reference TRBV19 and TRBJ1-5, the full variable domain reads DGGITQSPKYLFRKEGQNVTLSCEQNLNHDAMYWYRQDPGQGLRLIYYSQIVNDFQKGDIAEGYSVSREKKESFPLTVTSAQKNPTAFYLCASSILGDSNQPQHFGDGTRLSIL.